The 23 T cell receptor beta chains presented below share a single source sample, sequenced in a study of T cell changes during pregnancy in multiple sclerosis (dated by TCRdb to about 2019). The library was generated by the immunoSEQ multiplex PCR assay. Held by TCRdb, this immuneACCESS table contains in-frame sequences only and omits some clones. Under half of the omission traces to an unresolved V gene where checked; the cause of the rest is unknown. This sample comprises around 44,000 clones, about 90% of them detected only once. Approximately 11% of the sample goes to the ten largest clones. This sample comprised CD8+ T cells from peripheral blood mononuclear cells, obtained in the first trimester of pregnancy. The receptors were gathered from a female donor with multiple sclerosis, enrolled in a pregnancy study.

The J gene is TRBJ2-7, the V gene TRBV18; D possibly corresponds to TRBD2 (5 bases). Germline-derived CDR1 and CDR2 are KGHSH and LQKENI. The CDR3 contains 13 residues. V was clipped by 2 bases and J by 4 bases, with 9 bases between them. Here the CDR3 reads CASSPKGLYEQYF. CDR3 nucleotides: TGTGCCAGCTCACCAAAAGGACTGTACGAGCAGTACTTC.

The chain has TRBV13 and TRBJ2-3; 10 bases align to TRBD2. Trimming cost V 5 bases and J 6 bases; bases outside gene matches: 11. Per the germline V gene, CDR1 is PRHDT and CDR2 is FYEKMQ (reference sequence). The CDR3 spans 16 residues. The CDR3 DNA reads TGTGCCAGCAGCCCCGGGGGGGGGACTAGCGTCGATACGCAGTATTTT. Translating gives CASSPGGGTSVDTQYF.

The chain recombines TRBV14 with TRBJ2-7, with D unresolved. Trimming pared 3 bases from V and 3 bases from J, leaving 9 bases between. Looked up from germline, CDR1 is SGHDN and CDR2 is FVKESK. This CDR3 is built from 13 residues. CDR3 sequence reads: CASSHSGIYEQYF. The DNA for the CDR3 is TGTGCCAGCAGCCATTCAGGAATCTACGAGCAGTACTTC.

This clone has only one observation. The chain couples TRBV19 to TRBJ2-3, with D maybe TRBD1 (5 bases). Germline-derived CDR1 and CDR2 are LNHDA and SQIVND (reference sequence). Trimming removed 3 bases from V and 2 bases from J, with 12 bases in between. The CDR3 spans 15 residues. This chain's CDR3 is CASSITGRDTDTQYF. In DNA, the CDR3 is TGTGCCAGTAGTATCACAGGCCGAGACACAGATACGCAGTATTTT.

This chain links TRBV2 with TRBJ2-1; 8 bases agree with TRBD2. Germline CDR1 SNHLY, CDR2 FYNNEI. The CDR3 sequence is 14 residues long. V lost 6 bases and J lost 4; bases outside the gene matches: 5. The CDR3 here is CASSGTSVYNEQFF. CDR3 sequence (DNA): TGTGCCAGCAGCGGGACTAGTGTGTACAATGAGCAGTTCTTC.

This chain connects TRBV6-1 to TRBJ2-7, with 8 nucleotides matching TRBD1. Germline CDR1 and CDR2: MNHNS and SASEGT. Unmatched junction bases numbered 7, after V lost 5 bases and J lost 4 bases. The CDR3 runs 14 residues. The CDR3 coding sequence is TGTGCCAGCAGTCCGCCGGACAGGGTTTACGAGCAGTACTTC. Translation gives CASSPPDRVYEQYF.

This rearrangement joins TRBV5-1 to TRBJ1-5; 8 positions match TRBD1. Germline V lookup: CDR1 SGHRS, CDR2 YFSETQ. The ends lost 0 bases at V and 5 bases at J; junction bases unmatched: 1. The CDR3 is 14 amino acids. The CDR3 protein is CASSLAGGDQPQHF. The CDR3 DNA is TGCGCCAGCAGCTTGGCAGGGGGCGATCAGCCCCAGCATTTT.

This clone was detected once. The chain links TRBV7-9 to TRBJ1-1; tentatively, D is TRBD1 (5 bases). The CDR3 is 15 amino acids. The V gene lost 4 bases and the J gene lost 3 bases, with 15 bases spanning the gap. Germline V CDR1 and CDR2: SEHNR, FQNEAQ (reference sequence). The CDR3 sequence: CASSSPKGLDTEAFF. In DNA form, the CDR3 reads TGTGCCAGCAGCTCGCCGAAGGGGCTGGACACTGAAGCTTTCTTT.

The chain joins TRBV9 to TRBJ2-7; 10 bases map to TRBD2. J lost 7 bases, V lost 0 bases, and 7 bases had no gene match. CDR1 is SGDLS, CDR2 YYNGEE, per germline. The CDR3 totals 15 residues. CDR3 sequence (DNA): TGTGCCAGCAGCGTAGGGAGCGGGGGGGAGTGGGAGCAGTACTTC. Protein sequence: CASSVGSGGEWEQYF.

The chain combines TRBV25-1 with TRBJ1-4; 9 nucleotides match TRBD1. CDR3 length: 14 residues. Trimming removed 8 bases from V and 2 bases from J; junction bases left unmatched: 3. Germline V gene data show CDR1 as MGHDK and CDR2 as SYGVNS. DNA of the CDR3: TGTGCCAGCTCAGACAGGGGGACTAATGAAAAACTGTTTTTT. It yields the protein CASSDRGTNEKLFF.

CDR3 protein: CASSPQGLQGPYEQYF. CDR3 coding DNA: TGTGCCAGCAGCCCACAGGGTCTACAAGGCCCCTACGAGCAGTACTTC. J is TRBJ2-7 and V is TRBV7-9; the D gene is possibly TRBD1 (6 bases). CDR3 length equals 16 residues. The V gene's germline CDR1 is SEHNR and CDR2 FQNEAQ (reference sequence). With 5 bases removed from V and 2 bases from J, the gap between germline ends came to 19 bases.

This chain connects TRBV27 to TRBJ1-1, with 10 nucleotides matching TRBD1. After removal of 4 bases from V and 7 bases from J, the junction contained 0 bases not matched to a gene. Germline values: CDR1 MNHEY, CDR2 SMNVEV (reference sequence). The CDR3 loop spans 12 amino acids. In nucleotides, the CDR3 is TGTGCCAGCAGTTGGACAGGGGGTGAAGCTTTCTTT. Protein sequence: CASSWTGGEAFF.

CDR3 nucleotide sequence: TGTGCCAGCAGTGGATGTGGGGACAGGAGCCCCTATGGCTACACCTTC. Translation gives CASSGCGDRSPYGYTF. This rearrangement joins TRBV25-1 to TRBJ1-2; 8 bases map to TRBD1. The germline gives CDR1 MGHDK, CDR2 SYGVNS. The CDR3 is 16 residues long. Trimming at V came to 4 bases and at J to 4 bases, leaving 11 bases not matched to a gene.

This chain links TRBV9 with TRBJ1-1; D may be TRBD1 (6 bases). The germline gives CDR1 SGDLS, CDR2 YYNGEE. Between the trimmed V and J ends, which lost 4 bases and 1 base, there was a span of 14 bases. This CDR3 contains 15 residues. This CDR3 reads CASSTQGRGNTEAFF. In DNA form, the CDR3 reads TGTGCCAGCAGCACCCAGGGGAGAGGGAACACTGAAGCTTTCTTT. Full variable domain (rest looked up from reference TRBV9 and TRBJ1-1): DSGVTQTPKHLITATGQRVTLRCSPRSGDLSVYWYQQSLDQGLQFLIQYYNGEERAKGNILERFSAQQFPDLHSELNLSSLELGDSALYFCASSTQGRGNTEAFFGQGTRLTVV.

V is TRBV4-3 and J is TRBJ1-2; D is unresolved. CDR3 length equals 15 residues. With 0 bases removed from V and 4 bases from J, the gap between germline ends came to 12 bases. Per germline, CDR1 LGHNA and CDR2 YSLEER. CDR3 loop: CASSQEGEVSYGYTF. For the CDR3, the DNA is TGCGCCAGCAGCCAAGAGGGAGAGGTGAGCTATGGCTACACCTTC.

This rearrangement joins TRBV27 to TRBJ2-2; the D gene is possibly TRBD2 (5 bases). This CDR3 has 11 residues. The V gene lost 8 bases and the J gene lost 6 bases, with 7 bases spanning the gap. CDR1 is MNHEY and CDR2 is SMNVEV in the germline V gene (reference sequence). In DNA form, the CDR3 reads TGTGCCAGCCGGGGAGCCGGGGAGCTGTTTTTT. As protein: CASRGAGELFF.

This clone was counted once. The J gene is TRBJ1-4, the V gene TRBV6-5; D is perhaps TRBD1 (6 bases). Trimming took off 2 bases at V and 7 bases at J, with 11 bases between the two ends. The CDR3 is made up of 14 amino acids. Germline V gene lookup returns CDR1 MNHEY and CDR2 SVGAGI. The CDR3 DNA sequence: TGTGCCAGCAGTTACGGGGGGGCGGGTGAAAAACTGTTTTTT. Translated: CASSYGGAGEKLFF.

This chain connects TRBV11-2 to TRBJ2-1, with a possible D match to TRBD2 (5 bases). Trimming pared 1 base from V and 5 bases from J, leaving 6 bases between. Looked up from germline, CDR1 is SGHAT and CDR2 is FQNNGV. The CDR3 is made up of 13 amino acids. CDR3 loop: CASSLAGDNEQFF. Here the CDR3 DNA reads TGTGCCAGCAGCTTAGCCGGGGACAATGAGCAGTTCTTC. The variable domain in full, completed from reference TRBV11-2 and TRBJ2-1, reads EAGVAQSPRYKIIEKRQSVAFWCNPISGHATLYWYQQILGQGPKLLIQFQNNGVVDDSQLPKDRFSAERLKGVDSTLKIQPAKLEDSAVYLCASSLAGDNEQFFGPGTRLTVL.

The J gene is TRBJ1-1, the V gene TRBV19; D gene ambiguous. The CDR3 is 11 amino acids. V was cut by 4 bases and J by 6 bases, with 6 bases left in between. CDR1 is LNHDA, CDR2 SQIVND, per germline (reference sequence). The CDR3 DNA sequence: TGTGCCAGTAGTAATTGGCCTGAAGCTTTCTTT. Translated, it gives CASSNWPEAFF.

The chain couples TRBV27 to TRBJ2-2; 7 bases align to TRBD2. V lost 6 bases, J lost 7 bases, and 14 bases stayed unmatched. The germline V gene encodes CDR1 MNHEY and CDR2 SMNVEV (reference sequence). The CDR3 totals 16 residues. The CDR3 region has the DNA TGTGCCAGCAGCCCGGGAGCGGGAACCATTGGCGGGGAGCTGTTTTTT. It codes for CASSPGAGTIGGELFF.

The rearrangement links TRBV28 to TRBJ1-5, with D perhaps matching TRBD1 (6 bases). Per germline, CDR1 MDHEN and CDR2 SYDVKM. The CDR3 loop spans 14 amino acids. V gave up 7 bases and J gave up 6 bases, with 16 bases separating them. CDR3 protein: CASTDRGLIQPQHF. The CDR3 DNA is TGTGCCAGCACGGACAGAGGACTTATTCAGCCCCAGCATTTT.

The chain has TRBV6-1 and TRBJ1-1; 9 positions match TRBD1. Germline CDR1 reads MNHNS; CDR2 reads SASEGT. The ends lost 6 bases at V and 8 bases at J; junction bases unmatched: 7. The CDR3 loop spans 13 amino acids. The CDR3 DNA is TGTGCCAGCAGAGCCGGGACAGGGAACGAAGCTTTCTTT. This codes for CASRAGTGNEAFF.

V usage is TRBV4-3 and J usage is TRBJ1-1, with TRBD1 as a possible D gene (5 bases). The CDR3 has 14 residues. In germline, CDR1 is LGHNA, CDR2 YSLEER. With 3 bases removed from V and 7 bases from J, the gap between germline ends came to 15 bases. The CDR3 sequence: CASSQRRDFGEAFF. Here the CDR3 DNA reads TGCGCCAGCAGCCAGCGACGGGACTTCGGTGAAGCTTTCTTT.